The 13 T cell receptor beta chains below were found in one sample sequenced in a study of control samples from healthy donors and cancer patients. The assay was immunoSEQ multiplex PCR, and TCRdb's table has in-frame clones only and misses some. The sample contains tens of thousands of clones, 90% to 95% of which appear only once. Sequencing used blood. Receptors originate from a man aged 45-60 years in good health.

This chain links TRBV10-1 with TRBJ2-1; TRBD1 agrees at 10 bases. CDR3 length equals 15 residues. Germline-derived CDR1 and CDR2 are WNHNN and SYGVQD (reference sequence). V dropped 3 bases and J dropped 5; count of bases not matched to a gene: 4. The CDR3 spells CASSEGDRGHNEQFF. Written as DNA, the CDR3 is TGCGCCAGCAGTGAAGGGGACAGGGGTCACAATGAGCAGTTCTTC.

J is TRBJ1-2 and V is TRBV20-1, with D uncertain. The germline CDR1 and CDR2 sequences are DFQATT and SNEGSKA (reference sequence). The CDR3 is made up of 12 amino acids. Trimming removed 3 bases from V and 6 bases from J, with 11 bases in between. The CDR3 is CSASSELDGYTF. For the CDR3, the DNA is TGCAGTGCTAGTTCGGAATTGGATGGCTACACCTTC.

This chain links TRBV27 with TRBJ1-1; D gene uncertain. The CDR3 totals 13 residues. In germline, CDR1 is MNHEY, CDR2 SMNVEV (reference sequence). The germline V and J ends were trimmed by 2 bases and 6 bases, with 10 bases remaining between them. The CDR3 coding sequence is TGTGCCAGCAGTTTAGGGCGGTTCGCTGAAGCTTTCTTT. Protein product: CASSLGRFAEAFF.

The gene calls are TRBV7-6 and TRBJ2-3, with no clear D. The CDR3 is 16 residues long. Per germline, CDR1 SGHVS and CDR2 FNYEAQ. The germline V and J ends were trimmed by 1 base and 1 base, with 12 bases remaining between them. The CDR3 loop reads CASSLGGARRTDTQYF. DNA for the CDR3: TGTGCCAGCAGCTTAGGCGGAGCCCGGCGCACAGATACGCAGTATTTT. The full variable domain, completed using reference TRBV7-6 and TRBJ2-3, is GAGVSQSPRYKVTKRGQDVALRCDPISGHVSLYWYRQALGQGPEFLTYFNYEAQQDKSGLPNDRFSAERPEGSISTLTIQRTEQRDSAMYRCASSLGGARRTDTQYFGPGTRLTVL.

The chain uses TRBV15 and TRBJ2-1; weak D call: TRBD1 (6 bases). Trimming left V 1 base short and J 6 bases short, with 13 bases between. From germline, CDR1 is LNHNV and CDR2 YYDKDF (reference sequence). The CDR3 has 15 amino acids. The CDR3 DNA reads TGTGCCACCAGCAGAGGAGGGACACAGATCAATGAGCAGTTCTTC. This translates into CATSRGGTQINEQFF.

The chain recombines TRBV6-6 with TRBJ2-6; no clear D gene. The germline gives CDR1 MNHNY, CDR2 SVGAGI (reference sequence). This CDR3 region has 15 residues. V was clipped by 0 bases and J by 0 bases, with 3 bases between them. The CDR3 protein is CASSYSASGANVLTF. CDR3 nucleotide sequence: TGTGCCAGCAGTTACTCAGCCTCTGGGGCCAACGTCCTGACTTTC.

The chain is built from TRBV18 and TRBJ2-2; tentative D call: TRBD1 (6 bases). The V gene lost 1 base and the J gene lost 1 base, with 13 bases spanning the gap. CDR1 is KGHSH and CDR2 is LQKENI in the germline V gene. There are 17 residues in the CDR3. The CDR3, as DNA: TGTGCCAGCTCACCACGGGACACCACCTTGAACACCGGGGAGCTGTTTTTT. Translated, it gives CASSPRDTTLNTGELFF.

This rearrangement joins TRBV11-2 to TRBJ2-5; D unclear. Trimming stripped 6 bases from V and 4 bases from J, with 9 bases between. There are 12 residues in the CDR3. The V gene's germline CDR1 is SGHAT and CDR2 FQNNGV. CDR3 sequence: CASRTLGETQYF. In DNA form, the CDR3 reads TGTGCCAGCAGGACGTTGGGAGAGACCCAGTACTTC. The full variable domain, in which reference TRBV11-2 and TRBJ2-5 provide the parts outside the CDR3, is EAGVAQSPRYKIIEKRQSVAFWCNPISGHATLYWYQQILGQGPKLLIQFQNNGVVDDSQLPKDRFSAERLKGVDSTLKIQPAKLEDSAVYLCASRTLGETQYFGPGTRLLVL.

As DNA, the CDR3 is TGCGCCAGCAGCCGACCGGGACAGGGGGCCTACGAGCAGTACTTC. As protein: CASSRPGQGAYEQYF. The chain uses TRBV4-1 and TRBJ2-7, with TRBD1 identical over 11 bases. Germline CDR1 and CDR2: MGHRA and YSYEKL. CDR3 length: 15 residues. J lost 2 bases, V lost 4 bases, and 4 bases had no gene match.

V is TRBV9 and J is TRBJ1-2, with D perhaps TRBD1 (6 bases). Trimming shortened V by 0 bases and J by 6 bases, and 18 bases separated the two germline ends. Per the germline V gene, CDR1 is SGDLS and CDR2 is YYNGEE. The CDR3 totals 16 residues. CDR3 protein: CASSVGRTAGDDGYTF. CDR3 DNA: TGTGCCAGCAGCGTAGGCCGGACAGCGGGAGATGATGGCTACACCTTC.

CDR3 amino acids: CAWSGSRNTEAFF. The CDR3 nucleotides read TGTGCCTGGAGTGGCAGTCGGAACACTGAAGCTTTCTTT. The chain combines TRBV30 with TRBJ1-1, with D unresolved. Trimming removed 1 base at V and 1 base at J, with 7 bases between. Germline V gene lookup returns CDR1 GTSNPN and CDR2 SVGIG (reference sequence). This CDR3 is 13 amino acids long. Based on the CDR3 plus reference TRBV30 and TRBJ1-1, the full variable domain is SQTIHQWPATLVQPVGSPLSLECTVEGTSNPNLYWYRQAAGRGLQLLFYSVGIGQISSEVPQNLSASRPQDRQFILSSKKLLLSDSGFYLCAWSGSRNTEAFFGQGTRLTVV.

This chain uses TRBV2 with TRBJ1-1; D possibly corresponds to TRBD1 (6 bases). There are 16 residues in the CDR3. V was pared by 4 bases and J by 3 bases, with 18 bases between. The germline V gene encodes CDR1 SNHLY and CDR2 FYNNEI. The CDR3 nucleotides are TGTGCCAGCAGTGCGCATCGGGGGCAGTTCGACACTGAAGCTTTCTTT. It is translated as CASSAHRGQFDTEAFF.

V gene TRBV5-8 combines with J gene TRBJ2-3; D remains unclear. V lost 6 bases, J lost 1 base, and 9 bases lay in between. Germline V gene lookup returns CDR1 SGHTS and CDR2 YDEGEE. There are 13 residues in the CDR3. The CDR3 DNA sequence: TGTGCCAGCATCCAAAGGGGCACAGATACGCAGTATTTT. Protein: CASIQRGTDTQYF.